These 21 T cell receptor beta chains were sequenced from one sample in a study of control samples from healthy donors and cancer patients. Assay: immunoSEQ multiplex PCR; the TCRdb copy retains only in-frame clones and omits some. The table shows 150,000 or so clones, with over 85% occurring only once. The source material was blood. These receptor sequences come from a woman aged 40 to 55 in good health.

CDR3 amino acids: CASSLSGIPYEQYF. CDR3 nucleotides: TGCGCCAGCAGCTTAAGCGGGATCCCCTACGAGCAGTACTTC. V and J are TRBV5-1 and TRBJ2-7; the match to TRBD2 covers 7 bases. This CDR3 is 14 amino acids long. The germline gives CDR1 SGHRS, CDR2 YFSETQ. Trimming cost V 2 bases and J 2 bases; bases outside gene matches: 4. Filled out from reference TRBV5-1 and TRBJ2-7, the complete variable domain reads KAGVTQTPRYLIKTRGQQVTLSCSPISGHRSVSWYQQTPGQGLQFLFEYFSETQRNKGNFPGRFSGRQFSNSRSEMNVSTLELGDSALYLCASSLSGIPYEQYFGPGTRLTVT.

The J gene is TRBJ2-1, the V gene TRBV6-5; 10 nucleotides align to TRBD2. Germline CDR1 reads MNHEY; CDR2 reads SVGAGI. After removal of 4 bases from V and 4 bases from J, the junction contained 7 bases not matched to a gene. The CDR3 length is 16 residues. CDR3 protein: CASSSSGTSAYNEQFF. The CDR3 nucleotides read TGTGCCAGCAGTTCCTCCGGGACTAGCGCGTACAATGAGCAGTTCTTC.

J is TRBJ1-2 and V is TRBV28; 9 bases are a match to TRBD1. The V gene end was trimmed by 6 bases and the J gene end by 5 bases; junction bases not matched to a gene: 13. Germline V gives CDR1 MDHEN, CDR2 SYDVKM. The CDR3 consists of 16 residues. The CDR3: CASRRGSGTGNYGYTF. The DNA for the CDR3 is TGTGCCAGCAGGCGAGGATCCGGGACAGGGAATTATGGCTACACCTTC.

The V and J genes are TRBV5-1 and TRBJ2-5; the D is unclear. V gave up 0 bases and J gave up 2 bases, with 11 bases separating them. The germline V gene has CDR1 SGHRS and CDR2 YFSETQ. This CDR3 contains 15 residues. This CDR3 reads CASSLEASRQETQYF. The CDR3, as DNA: TGCGCCAGCAGCTTGGAGGCATCTCGACAAGAGACCCAGTACTTC.

The V gene is TRBV11-2, the J gene TRBJ1-1, with unresolved D. Trimming left V 0 bases short and J 5 bases short, with 13 bases between. The CDR3 covers 15 residues. CDR1 and CDR2 (germline): SGHAT, FQNNGV. As DNA, the CDR3 is TGTGCCAGCAGCTTAGATGGACCCACAAGGACTGAAGCTTTCTTT. Translating gives CASSLDGPTRTEAFF.

The chain links TRBV28 to TRBJ1-3; D possibly corresponds to TRBD1 (6 bases). The germline V gene has CDR1 MDHEN and CDR2 SYDVKM. V dropped 6 bases and J dropped 2 bases, with 11 bases sitting between them. The CDR3 runs to 14 residues. The DNA for the CDR3 is TGTGCCAGCAGGCTGGACAGAACTGGAAACACCATATATTTT. Its protein product is CASRLDRTGNTIYF.

This clone was found once. The gene calls are TRBV4-1 and TRBJ2-2; no definite D call. CDR1 MGHRA and CDR2 YSYEKL come from the germline V gene. The CDR3 totals 14 residues. Trimming pared 2 bases from V and 2 bases from J, leaving 6 bases between. The CDR3, as DNA: TGCGCCAGCAGCCAAAAAACCAACACCGGGGAGCTGTTTTTT. It codes for CASSQKTNTGELFF.

Only a few counts were recorded for this clone. The chain is built from TRBV19 and TRBJ1-5; 7 nucleotides agree with TRBD1. CDR3 length equals 16 residues. Germline V gene data show CDR1 as LNHDA and CDR2 as SQIVND (reference sequence). V was pared by 6 bases and J by 1 base, with 9 bases of the junction left unmatched. In DNA form, the CDR3 reads TGTGCCAGTAGCCCCTCAGGGGGAATGAGCAATCAGCCCCAGCATTTT. Residues: CASSPSGGMSNQPQHF. The complete variable domain, with remaining parts taken from reference TRBV19 and TRBJ1-5, reads DGGITQSPKYLFRKEGQNVTLSCEQNLNHDAMYWYRQDPGQGLRLIYYSQIVNDFQKGDIAEGYSVSREKKESFPLTVTSAQKNPTAFYLCASSPSGGMSNQPQHFGDGTRLSIL.

The V and J genes are TRBV5-1 and TRBJ1-4; TRBD1 is a possible D gene (5 bases). Trimming pared 0 bases from V and 7 bases from J, leaving 16 bases between. This CDR3 comprises 16 residues. Germline V gene data show CDR1 as SGHRS and CDR2 as YFSETQ. The chain's CDR3 is CASSLESSAGTEKLFF. The CDR3 DNA follows: TGCGCCAGCAGCTTGGAGTCGTCGGCAGGGACTGAAAAACTGTTTTTT.

The chain has TRBV9 and TRBJ2-4; TRBD2 matches 7 bases. V shed 0 bases, J shed 3 bases, and the junction held 3 bases outside the gene matches. CDR3 size: 15 residues. The germline V gene has CDR1 SGDLS and CDR2 YYNGEE. This chain's CDR3 is CASSVEWEGKNIQYF. CDR3 sequence (DNA): TGTGCCAGCAGCGTAGAATGGGAGGGCAAAAACATTCAGTACTTC.

This clone came up once. The chain joins TRBV5-4 to TRBJ2-5; D unresolved. Germline CDR1 reads SGHNT; CDR2 reads YYREEE (reference sequence). The CDR3 sequence is 14 residues long. Trimming left V 2 bases short and J 1 base short, with 9 bases between. For the CDR3, the DNA is TGTGCCAGCAGCTTCTCTGTCGCCCAAGAGACCCAGTACTTC. Translated, it gives CASSFSVAQETQYF.

The rearrangement uses TRBV27 and TRBJ1-1; D unresolved. V was pared by 2 bases and J by 5 bases, with 12 bases between. The CDR3 has 14 amino acids. Germline CDR1 reads MNHEY; CDR2 reads SMNVEV (reference sequence). The CDR3 bases are TGTGCCAGCAGTTTAGTTGGCCTTGAGACTGAAGCTTTCTTT. Residues: CASSLVGLETEAFF.

The rearrangement links TRBV1 to TRBJ2-7; the table assigns TRBD2, which was not confirmed against the DNA. TRBV1 is a pseudogene locus. The CDR3 sequence is 19 residues long. The CDR3 nucleotides are TGCACCAGCAACTTTAAAGGGACTAGCGGGGGCCCGAGCTCCTACGAGCAGTACTTC. This codes for CTSNFKGTSGGPSSYEQYF.

A single count supports this clone. The CDR3 bases are TGTGCCAGCTCACCCTCAGGGGGACCAAATAGGCCACCCCTCCACTTT. It encodes CASSPSGGPNRPPLHF. The chain links TRBV18 to TRBJ1-6; 7 positions agree with TRBD1. V was pared by 3 bases and J by 11 bases, with 13 bases of the junction left unmatched. The CDR3 runs to 16 residues. Germline values: CDR1 KGHSH, CDR2 LQKENI. The entire variable domain, with the rest obtained from reference TRBV18 and TRBJ1-6, is as follows: NAGVMQNPRHLVRRRGQEARLRCSPMKGHSHVYWYRQLPEEGLKFMVYLQKENIIDESGMPKERFSAEFPKEGPSILRIQQVVRGDSAAYFCASSPSGGPNRPPLHFGNGTRLTVT.

This chain links TRBV9 with TRBJ2-2; D possibly corresponds to TRBD2 (6 bases). Trimming left V 0 bases short and J 4 bases short, with 10 bases between. The CDR3 consists of 15 residues. The germline CDR1 and CDR2 sequences are SGDLS and YYNGEE. The CDR3: CASSVGGDGTGELFF. CDR3 nucleotide sequence: TGTGCCAGCAGCGTAGGGGGGGACGGCACCGGGGAGCTGTTTTTT.

The chain recombines TRBV5-1 with TRBJ1-6, with 11 bases that match TRBD1. CDR3 size: 14 residues. Germline V CDR1 and CDR2: SGHRS, YFSETQ. V was pared by 2 bases and J by 9 bases, with 1 base of the junction left unmatched. CDR3 loop: CASSFGTGGSPLHF. For the CDR3, the DNA is TGCGCCAGCAGCTTTGGGACAGGGGGTTCACCCCTCCACTTT.

The CDR3 spells CAWSGTGMYYGYTF. The CDR3 coding sequence is TGTGCCTGGAGTGGGACAGGGATGTACTATGGCTACACCTTC. V usage is TRBV30 and J usage is TRBJ1-2; 8 bases map to TRBD1. The CDR3 loop spans 14 amino acids. With V trimmed by 1 base and J by 3 bases, 4 bases remained unmatched. The germline V gene encodes CDR1 GTSNPN and CDR2 SVGIG (reference sequence).

V is TRBV24-1 and J is TRBJ1-3; 7 bases are a match to TRBD1. The germline gives CDR1 KGHDR, CDR2 SFDVKD. The CDR3 consists of 17 residues. J was trimmed by 0 bases and V by 2 bases; bases with no gene match: 6. The CDR3 bases are TGTGCCACCAGTGATTCACAAGGACAGGACTCTGGAAACACCATATATTTT. This translates into CATSDSQGQDSGNTIYF.

J is TRBJ1-2 and V is TRBV14; 7 positions agree with TRBD1. This CDR3 contains 13 residues. CDR1 is SGHDN, CDR2 FVKESK, per germline. V dropped 1 base and J dropped 8; count of bases not matched to a gene: 4. The CDR3 region has the DNA TGTGCCAGCAGCCAAGTTCCAGGGGGGGGCTACACCTTC. Translating it yields CASSQVPGGGYTF.

The chain recombines TRBV3-1 (or the pseudogene TRBV3-2) with TRBJ1-2, with TRBD1 matching 7 bases. CDR1 and CDR2 (germline): LGHDT, YNNKEL (reference sequence). The CDR3 has 17 amino acids. V was clipped by 1 base and J by 8 bases; unmatched bases: 16. The CDR3 region has the DNA TGTGCCAGCAGCCAAGTTCCAATTAGGACAGGATCGATCGGCTACACCTTC. Protein product: CASSQVPIRTGSIGYTF.

The chain carries TRBV7-6 and TRBJ2-3, with 7 bases identical to TRBD2. Trimming removed 5 bases from V and 2 bases from J; junction bases left unmatched: 10. Germline V gives CDR1 SGHVS, CDR2 FNYEAQ. The CDR3 totals 16 residues. CDR3 DNA: TGTGCCAGCAGCACAAGCAGCGGGGAGGTCACAGATACGCAGTATTTT. This sequence encodes CASSTSSGEVTDTQYF.